Given below is one T cell receptor beta chain in context. This record belongs to a study of blood T cell repertoires in COVID-19. Study overall: There were acute and convalescent COVID-19 samples, and they came from the United States, Italy and Spain.

Trimming stripped 10 bases from V and 4 bases from J, with 19 bases between. Per the germline V gene, CDR1 is ENHRY and CDR2 is SYGVKD. CDR3 size: 14 residues. Measured with immunoSEQ multiplex PCR; TCRdb has only the in-frame clones, and not every one. The table shows a few hundred thousand clones, with 65% to 85% occurring only once. This chain joins TRBV10-3 and TRBJ1-2; no reliable D call. The receptor was isolated from a woman aged 45 to 65 with acute or convalescent COVID-19. The sample taken for sequencing was peripheral blood. CDR3 nucleotide sequence: TGTGCCAATAAAGCGGACCCCCTGGCCTATGGCTACACCTTC. Translating it yields CANKADPLAYGYTF.